This paragraph reports one T cell receptor (beta chain). Repertoires were generated with immunoSEQ multiplex PCR, while TCRdb's copy carries only in-frame clones and drops some. The sample lists 150,000 to 200,000 clones; about nine tenths were seen once. The CDR3 extends over 15 amino acids. Germline loops: CDR1 LGHNA, CDR2 YNFKEQ. With V trimmed by 5 bases and J by 3 bases, 6 bases remained unmatched. The data were taken from a study of blood T cell repertoires in COVID-19. The sample was peripheral blood. This clonotype was sampled from a man over 45 with acute or convalescent COVID-19. The V call is TRBV4-2, the J call TRBJ2-7, with TRBD2 matching over 11 bases. As DNA, the CDR3 is TGTGCCAGCAGCTTAGCCGGGACTAGCGGCTACGAGCAGTACTTC. It codes for CASSLAGTSGYEQYF.